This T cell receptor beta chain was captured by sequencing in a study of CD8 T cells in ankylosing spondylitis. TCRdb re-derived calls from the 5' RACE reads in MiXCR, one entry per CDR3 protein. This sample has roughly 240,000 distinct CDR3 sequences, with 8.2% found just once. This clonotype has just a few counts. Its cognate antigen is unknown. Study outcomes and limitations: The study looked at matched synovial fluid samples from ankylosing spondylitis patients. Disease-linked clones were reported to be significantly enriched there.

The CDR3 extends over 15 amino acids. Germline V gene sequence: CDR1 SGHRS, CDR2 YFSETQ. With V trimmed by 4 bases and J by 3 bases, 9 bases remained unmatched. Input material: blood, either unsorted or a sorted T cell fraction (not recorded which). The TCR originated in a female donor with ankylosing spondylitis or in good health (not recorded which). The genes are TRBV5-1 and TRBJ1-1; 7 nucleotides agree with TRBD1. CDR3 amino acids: CASSPWTGEYTEAFF. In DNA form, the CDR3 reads TGCGCCAGCAGCCCTTGGACAGGCGAATACACTGAAGCTTTCTTT.